Listed below are T cell receptor beta chains from one sample, sequenced in a study of post-analysis software for immune sequencing data. TCRdb reprocessed the PCR reads with MiXCR, giving one entry per CDR3 protein. Of 180,000 or so distinct CDR3 sequences listed, 25% to 35% are singletons. The sequenced material came from blood. Receptors were obtained from a girl aged 2 to 17 with multiple sclerosis. CDR3s include the opening cysteine and the closing phenylalanine or tryptophan. The order of the fields is clone size, V gene, J gene, D gene, CDR3 protein, CDR3 DNA. D genes are given only for firm matches. Not all rows give a size; the values are once, few, many and, for expanded clones, a class.

NA	TRBV5-1	TRBJ2-5	NA	CASSWQTGAETQYF	TGCGCCAGCAGCTGGCAGACAGGCGCAGAGACCCAGTACTTC
NA	TRBV28	TRBJ2-3	TRBD2	CASRRATERESDTQYF	TGTGCCAGCAGGCGCGCCACCGAGCGGGAGTCAGATACGCAGTATTTT
NA	TRBV5-1	TRBJ2-3	TRBD1	CASSLGDRGREDAQYF	TGCGCCAGCAGCTTGGGGGACAGGGGAAGGGAAGATGCGCAGTATTTT
many	TRBV2	TRBJ2-1	TRBD2	CASSVTSGSHEQFF	TGTGCCAGCAGTGTCACTAGCGGGAGTCATGAGCAGTTCTTC
NA	TRBV5-1	TRBJ2-3	NA	CASNLRTVGTDTQYF	TGCGCCAGCAACCTTAGGACAGTGGGCACAGATACGCAGTATTTT
many	TRBV7-3	TRBJ2-3	TRBD2	CASSPTSGSTDTQYF	TGTGCCAGCAGCCCCACTAGCGGGAGCACAGATACGCAGTATTTT
NA	TRBV29-1	TRBJ2-7	NA	CSVAGVTYNEQYF	TGCAGCGTTGCGGGGGTCACCTACAATGAGCAGTACTTC
NA	TRBV12-3/TRBV12-4	TRBJ2-5	NA	CASTANGDSGEQYF	TGTGCCAGCACCGCAAACGGGGACTCGGGGGAGCAGTACTTC
few	TRBV6-5	TRBJ1-2	TRBD1	CASSIDRGPKRSGYTF	TGTGCCAGCAGTATTGACAGGGGCCCTAAGAGAAGTGGCTACACCTTC
NA	TRBV12-3/TRBV12-4	TRBJ1-5	NA	CASSHSVRQPQHF	TGTGCCAGCAGTCATAGTGTACGACAGCCCCAGCATTTT
many	TRBV7-9	TRBJ2-5	NA	CASSPGAGGQETQYF	TGTGCCAGCAGCCCAGGGGCAGGAGGGCAAGAGACCCAGTACTTC
few	TRBV7-2	TRBJ2-2	NA	CASSARARGSVTGELFF	TGTGCCAGCAGCGCGCGCGCGAGAGGGTCGGTGACCGGGGAGCTGTTTTTT
few	TRBV28	TRBJ1-5	TRBD1	CASSPGTVGYSNQPQHF	TGTGCCAGCAGTCCCGGGACAGTTGGATATAGCAATCAGCCCCAGCATTTT
many	TRBV12-3/TRBV12-4	TRBJ2-1	NA	CASRHTLGSGEGNEQFF	TGTGCCAGCAGACACACCCTCGGGTCGGGAGAGGGAAATGAGCAGTTCTTC
few	TRBV5-1	TRBJ1-2	NA	CASSLAFGEDYTF	TGCGCCAGCAGCTTGGCTTTCGGGGAGGACTACACCTTC
few	TRBV7-8	TRBJ1-4	NA	CASSSAGPTNEKLFF	TGTGCCAGCAGCTCAGCAGGTCCTACTAATGAAAAACTGTTTTTT
NA	TRBV5-1	TRBJ2-7	NA	CASSLDLGTYEQYF	TGCGCCAGCAGCTTGGATTTGGGAACCTACGAGCAGTACTTC
NA	TRBV6-6	TRBJ2-3	NA	CASSPPRNTDTQYF	TGTGCCAGCAGTCCCCCTCGAAACACAGATACGCAGTATTTT
many	TRBV20-1	TRBJ2-1	NA	CSARRNREGYPQFF	TGCAGTGCGAGGAGAAACAGGGAAGGGTATCCCCAGTTCTTC
many	TRBV3-1	TRBJ2-3	NA	CASSPYGLQSTDTQYF	TGTGCCAGCAGCCCCTATGGTTTGCAGAGCACAGATACGCAGTATTTT
few	TRBV20-1	TRBJ1-2	NA	CSAVDWRGADGYTF	TGCAGTGCCGTTGATTGGCGGGGCGCGGATGGCTACACCTTC
many	TRBV5-6	TRBJ2-7	TRBD2	CASSLAVTSGTGEQYF	TGTGCCAGCAGCCTCGCGGTGACTAGCGGGACGGGGGAGCAGTACTTC
NA	TRBV18	TRBJ2-1	NA	CASSPGEVYNEQFF	TGTGCCAGCTCACCAGGAGAGGTTTACAATGAGCAGTTCTTC
many	TRBV5-1	TRBJ2-1	NA	CASSLVAVSSYNEQFF	TGCGCCAGCAGCCTGGTAGCGGTAAGCTCCTACAATGAGCAGTTCTTC
few	TRBV28	TRBJ1-2	TRBD1	CASGLLGTGDNGYTF	TGTGCCAGCGGCCTTCTCGGGACAGGGGACAATGGCTACACCTTC
many	TRBV27	TRBJ1-1	TRBD1	CASRWTGGAGTEAFF	TGTGCCAGCAGGTGGACAGGGGGCGCGGGGACTGAAGCTTTCTTT
NA	TRBV5-1	TRBJ1-2	TRBD1	CASSFQGDYGYTF	TGCGCCAGCAGCTTCCAGGGGGACTATGGCTACACCTTC
NA	TRBV2	TRBJ1-1	NA	CASSRNVNTQAFF	TGTGCCAGCAGCCGAAACGTGAACACTCAAGCTTTCTTT
many	TRBV5-4	TRBJ2-1	TRBD2	CASSFGTSGGFLHNEQFF	TGTGCCAGCAGCTTTGGGACTAGCGGGGGGTTTCTCCACAATGAGCAGTTCTTC
few	TRBV18	TRBJ2-7	NA	CASSPSPGTYEQYF	TGTGCCAGCTCACCATCTCCAGGGACCTACGAGCAGTACTTC
many	TRBV20-1	TRBJ1-6	TRBD1	CSQVYRGLSYNSPLHF	TGCAGCCAAGTTTACAGGGGGCTCTCCTATAATTCACCCCTCCACTTT
NA	TRBV10-2	TRBJ2-2	NA	CASSESPTGELFF	TGCGCCAGCAGTGAGTCCCCCACCGGGGAGCTGTTTTTT